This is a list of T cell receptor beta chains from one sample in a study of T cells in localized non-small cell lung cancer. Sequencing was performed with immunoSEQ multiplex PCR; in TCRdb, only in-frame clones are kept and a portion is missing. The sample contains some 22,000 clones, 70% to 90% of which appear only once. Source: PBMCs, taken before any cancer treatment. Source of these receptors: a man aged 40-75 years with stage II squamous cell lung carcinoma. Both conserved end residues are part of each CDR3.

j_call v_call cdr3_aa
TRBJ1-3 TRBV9 CASSSRDSSGNTIYF
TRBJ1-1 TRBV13 CASSLFGLDGAHEAFF
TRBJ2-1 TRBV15 CATSSGTVVSDEQFF
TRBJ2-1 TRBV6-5 CASSYDAYNEQFF
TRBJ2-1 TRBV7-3 CASSLNYQGNEQFF
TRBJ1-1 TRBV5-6 CASSFNAEAFF
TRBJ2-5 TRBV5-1 CASSLEGEETQYF
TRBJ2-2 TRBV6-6 CASSYSPPANTGELFF
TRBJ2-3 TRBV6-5 CASSYPGTVTDTQYF
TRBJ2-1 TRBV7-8 CASSPRAGEVYNEQFF
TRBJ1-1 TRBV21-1 CASSPQENTEAFF
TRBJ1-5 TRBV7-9 CASSLGGWDQPQHF
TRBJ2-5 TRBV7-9 CASSLVTGEAETQYF
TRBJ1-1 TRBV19 CASSTSTVGTEAFF